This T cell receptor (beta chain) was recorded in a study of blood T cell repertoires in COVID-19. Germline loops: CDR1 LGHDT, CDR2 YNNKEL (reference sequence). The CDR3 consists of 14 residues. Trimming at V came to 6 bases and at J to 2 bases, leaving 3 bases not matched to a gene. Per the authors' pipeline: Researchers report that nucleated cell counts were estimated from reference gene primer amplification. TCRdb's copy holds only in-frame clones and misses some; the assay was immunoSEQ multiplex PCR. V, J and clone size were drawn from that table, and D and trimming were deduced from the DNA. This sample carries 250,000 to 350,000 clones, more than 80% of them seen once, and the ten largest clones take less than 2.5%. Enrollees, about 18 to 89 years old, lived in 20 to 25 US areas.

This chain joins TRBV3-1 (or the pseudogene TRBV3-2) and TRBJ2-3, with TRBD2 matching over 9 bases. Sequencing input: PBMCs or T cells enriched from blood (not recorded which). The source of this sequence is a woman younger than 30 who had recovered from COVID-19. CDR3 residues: CASRSGGITDTQYF. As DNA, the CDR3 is TGTGCCAGCAGGAGCGGGGGGATCACAGATACGCAGTATTTT.